One sample yielded the 23 T cell receptor beta chains listed below, sequenced in a study of blood T cells in healthy people across ages. Primers used in a second PCR of roughly 7 to 12 cycles were a sample-barcoded 5' primer and a J-beta primer mix. TCRdb redid the calling of the 5' RACE reads with MiXCR, one entry per CDR3 protein. Among 1.6 million or so distinct CDR3 sequences listed, about 32% were seen once. The sequenced sample consisted of blood. These receptors all stem from a woman aged 30 to 39 in good health.

This clonotype has ten or more counts. This chain uses TRBV7-6 with TRBJ2-1; perhaps TRBD1 as D (5 bases). The CDR3 runs to 14 residues. Trimming left V 0 bases short and J 8 bases short, with 11 bases between. CDR1 is SGHVS, CDR2 FNYEAQ, per germline. CDR3 sequence reads: CASSLAPGKHEQFF. CDR3 bases: TGTGCCAGCAGCTTAGCCCCAGGGAAGCATGAGCAGTTCTTC.

This clonotype has only a few counts. V and J are TRBV7-9 and TRBJ1-2, with a weak D call TRBD1 (6 bases). Trimming left V 2 bases short and J 7 bases short, with 14 bases between. The CDR3 runs 14 residues. CDR1 SEHNR and CDR2 FQNEAQ come from the germline V gene (reference sequence). The CDR3 region has the DNA TGTGCCAGCAGCTTACCTATGGGGGCTGGTGGCTACACCTTC. Its protein is CASSLPMGAGGYTF.

This clonotype was counted between two and nine times. The CDR3 bases are TGCAGTGCTAGTAAGGGCGGGAGGGCCGATCCGCATACGCAGTATTTT. Its translation is CSASKGGRADPHTQYF. The rearrangement uses TRBV20-1 and TRBJ2-3; 9 bases match TRBD2. J gave up 7 bases and V 3 bases, and 14 bases lay outside the gene matches. The CDR3 covers 16 residues. The germline gives CDR1 DFQATT, CDR2 SNEGSKA (reference sequence).

V is TRBV4-1 and J is TRBJ2-3; TRBD1 aligns across 8 bases. Germline CDR1 reads MGHRA; CDR2 reads YSYEKL. V dropped 4 bases and J dropped 3; count of bases not matched to a gene: 9. The CDR3 sequence is 16 residues long. The CDR3 loop reads CASSLTQGVWTDTQYF. For the CDR3, the DNA is TGCGCCAGCAGCCTCACACAGGGGGTCTGGACAGATACGCAGTATTTT.

The rearrangement links TRBV18 to TRBJ1-1; 7 nucleotides match TRBD1. Germline-derived CDR1 and CDR2 are KGHSH and LQKENI. The J segment lost 1 base and the V segment lost 3 bases, leaving 8 bases of the junction unmatched. CDR3 length: 16 amino acids. CDR3 nucleotides: TGTGCCAGCTCACCTCCTGCGACAGGGAGGAACACTGAAGCTTTCTTT. Its protein product is CASSPPATGRNTEAFF.

This clonotype was seen repeatedly, ten times or more. CDR3 amino acids: CASRAHSYEQYF. The CDR3 coding sequence is TGCGCCAGCAGGGCCCACTCCTACGAGCAGTACTTC. V usage is TRBV4-1 and J usage is TRBJ2-7; D not resolved. Germline CDR1 is MGHRA and CDR2 is YSYEKL. Trimming pared 6 bases from V and 0 bases from J, leaving 6 bases between. This CDR3 comprises 12 residues.

The V gene is TRBV28, the J gene TRBJ2-1; 15 positions match TRBD2. Near its end, the DNA agrees better with TRBJ2-7, so the J call may be wrong. Germline CDR1 is MDHEN and CDR2 is SYDVKM. The CDR3 contains 17 residues. The CDR3 loop is CASSPTGTSGGNEEQYF. The CDR3 nucleotides read TGTGCCAGCAGTCCTACCGGGACTAGCGGGGGGAATGAAGAGCAGTACTTC.

This chain connects TRBV20-1 to TRBJ2-1; 8 bases fit TRBD2. Trimming at V came to 3 bases and at J to 6 bases, leaving 4 bases not matched to a gene. Germline V gene data show CDR1 as DFQATT and CDR2 as SNEGSKA (reference sequence). This CDR3 contains 13 residues. This CDR3 reads CSASGRALNEQFF. Here the CDR3 DNA reads TGCAGTGCTAGCGGGAGGGCCCTCAATGAGCAGTTCTTC.

This clonotype was counted only a few times. In nucleotides, the CDR3 is TGTGCCATCACGGACTTCCCTAATGAAAAACTGTTTTTT. Translation: CAITDFPNEKLFF. V is TRBV10-3 and J is TRBJ1-4; D uncertain. Germline V lookup: CDR1 ENHRY, CDR2 SYGVKD. V was pared by 7 bases and J by 3 bases, with 9 bases between. The length of the CDR3 is 13 residues.

This clonotype showed up just a few times. The chain employs TRBV20-1 and TRBJ2-1; perhaps TRBD2 as D (6 bases). Trimming shortened V by 3 bases and J by 9 bases, and 18 bases separated the two germline ends. CDR3 length: 14 amino acids. Germline lookup yields CDR1 DFQATT and CDR2 SNEGSKA (reference sequence). The CDR3 loop is CSASTGEMKTEQFF. CDR3 sequence (DNA): TGCAGTGCTAGTACGGGGGAGATGAAGACTGAGCAGTTCTTC.

This clonotype was seen more than once but under ten times. The chain employs TRBV7-9 and TRBJ1-2; D possibly corresponds to TRBD1 (5 bases). CDR3 size: 13 residues. CDR1 and CDR2 from the germline V gene are SEHNR and FQNEAQ (reference sequence). V lost 5 bases and J 6 bases, leaving 13 bases between the germline ends. This chain's CDR3 is CASSGDSPNGYTF. The CDR3, as DNA: TGTGCCAGCAGCGGTGACAGCCCCAATGGCTACACCTTC.

The chain recombines TRBV5-5 with TRBJ2-3; D might be TRBD1 (6 bases). From germline, CDR1 is SGHKS and CDR2 YYEKEE (reference sequence). V lost 4 bases, J lost 4 bases, and 22 bases lay in between. The CDR3 sequence is 17 residues long. The CDR3 nucleotides read TGTGCCAGCAGCCACGGTGAATGGGGGCGCACATCAGATACGCAGTATTTT. Its translation: CASSHGEWGRTSDTQYF.

This clonotype was picked up a small number of times. The chain combines TRBV29-1 with TRBJ1-2; D remains ambiguous. The CDR3 sequence is 13 residues long. V dropped 3 bases and J dropped 0 bases, with 8 bases sitting between them. CDR1 is SQVTM and CDR2 is ANQGSEA in the germline V gene. This CDR3 is CSVEGSTNYGYTF. Here the CDR3 DNA reads TGCAGCGTTGAGGGGAGCACTAACTATGGCTACACCTTC. The whole variable domain, remainder taken from reference TRBV29-1 and TRBJ1-2, is SAVISQKPSRDICQRGTSLTIQCQVDSQVTMMFWYRQQPGQSLTLIATANQGSEATYESGFVIDKFPISRPNLTFSTLTVSNMSPEDSSIYLCSVEGSTNYGYTFGSGTRLTVV.

This clonotype has a handful of counts. The chain has TRBV14 and TRBJ2-7; D is undetermined. Germline V gives CDR1 SGHDN, CDR2 FVKESK. Trimming cost V 0 bases and J 4 bases, with 13 bases left between them. This CDR3 is built from 15 residues. In DNA form, the CDR3 reads TGTGCCAGCAGCCAAGATTGGGCTAAGGTTTACGAGCAGTACTTC. Encoded protein: CASSQDWAKVYEQYF.

The chain is built from TRBV28 and TRBJ2-5; tentative D call: TRBD1 (5 bases). Trimming took 7 bases from V and 5 from J, leaving 20 bases between them. There are 15 residues in the CDR3. Germline CDR1 MDHEN, CDR2 SYDVKM. This CDR3 reads CASTIVGHGAETQYF. CDR3 coding DNA: TGTGCCAGCACAATCGTTGGACATGGAGCGGAGACCCAGTACTTC.

The sample holds a few counts of this clonotype. The genes are TRBV4-1 and TRBJ2-3; 11 bases agree with TRBD2. Germline V CDR1 and CDR2: MGHRA, YSYEKL. The junction had 2 bases not matched to a gene; V was cut back by 2 bases and J by 4 bases. This CDR3 comprises 15 residues. Written as DNA, the CDR3 is TGCGCCAGCAGCCAATTGGGACTAGCGGCAGATACGCAGTATTTT. This encodes CASSQLGLAADTQYF.

This clonotype has a handful of counts. The chain employs TRBV20-1 and TRBJ1-1; D gene uncertain. CDR1 is DFQATT and CDR2 is SNEGSKA in the germline V gene (reference sequence). The V end lost 0 bases, the J end lost 3 bases, and 20 bases lay between the germline ends. CDR3 length equals 17 residues. The CDR3 reads CSAREYVPGPQDTEAFF. For the CDR3, the DNA is TGCAGTGCTAGAGAGTATGTCCCAGGCCCCCAGGACACTGAAGCTTTCTTT.

The chain employs TRBV24-1 and TRBJ2-3, with 7 positions matching TRBD2. The V gene's germline CDR1 is KGHDR and CDR2 SFDVKD. After removal of 4 bases from V and 1 base from J, the junction contained 7 bases not matched to a gene. CDR3 size: 16 residues. The DNA of the CDR3 is TGTGCCACCAGTGACCCAGGACTAGACGGCACAGATACGCAGTATTTT. Translated: CATSDPGLDGTDTQYF.

CDR3 sequence reads: CASSPAGGGLANYGYTF. The CDR3 DNA sequence: TGCGCCAGCAGCCCCGCGGGTGGCGGACTAGCTAACTATGGCTACACCTTC. The chain uses TRBV5-1 and TRBJ1-2; D is undetermined. V shed 4 bases and J shed 0 bases, with 19 bases lying between them. Germline lookup yields CDR1 SGHRS and CDR2 YFSETQ. The CDR3 extends over 17 amino acids.

Only a few counts were recorded for this clonotype. The chain employs TRBV7-2 and TRBJ2-3, with 11 bases matching TRBD2. With V trimmed by 1 base and J by 2 bases, 8 bases remained unmatched. In germline, CDR1 is SGHTA, CDR2 FQGNSA. The CDR3 length is 18 residues. The CDR3 sequence is CASSLGFGTSGLTDTQYF. The CDR3 region has the DNA TGTGCCAGCAGCTTAGGGTTCGGGACTAGCGGACTCACAGATACGCAGTATTTT.

The chain couples TRBV20-1 to TRBJ1-5; D might be TRBD1 (5 bases). Germline values: CDR1 DFQATT, CDR2 SNEGSKA (reference sequence). This CDR3 region has 14 residues. Trimming shortened V by 3 bases and J by 5 bases, and 14 bases separated the two germline ends. The CDR3 protein is CSASPRGVDQPQHF. The DNA of the CDR3 is TGCAGTGCTAGTCCTAGGGGTGTTGATCAGCCCCAGCATTTT.

The chain uses TRBV20-1 and TRBJ1-1; D unclear. The CDR3 is 13 residues long. V lost 5 bases and J 1 base, leaving 11 bases between the germline ends. Germline CDR1 and CDR2: DFQATT and SNEGSKA (reference sequence). The CDR3 DNA is TGCAGTGCTCATGGGCAGCAGAACACTGAAGCTTTCTTT. Its protein product is CSAHGQQNTEAFF.

This clonotype was observed a handful of times. The J gene is TRBJ2-5, the V gene TRBV20-1, with 10 bases lining up with TRBD2. Germline values: CDR1 DFQATT, CDR2 SNEGSKA (reference sequence). The length of the CDR3 is 18 residues. Unmatched junction bases numbered 15, after V lost 0 bases and J lost 5 bases. Written as DNA, the CDR3 is TGCAGTGCTAGAGATGGGCGTAATACCGGGACTAGCGCGGAGACCCAGTACTTC. It specifies CSARDGRNTGTSAETQYF.